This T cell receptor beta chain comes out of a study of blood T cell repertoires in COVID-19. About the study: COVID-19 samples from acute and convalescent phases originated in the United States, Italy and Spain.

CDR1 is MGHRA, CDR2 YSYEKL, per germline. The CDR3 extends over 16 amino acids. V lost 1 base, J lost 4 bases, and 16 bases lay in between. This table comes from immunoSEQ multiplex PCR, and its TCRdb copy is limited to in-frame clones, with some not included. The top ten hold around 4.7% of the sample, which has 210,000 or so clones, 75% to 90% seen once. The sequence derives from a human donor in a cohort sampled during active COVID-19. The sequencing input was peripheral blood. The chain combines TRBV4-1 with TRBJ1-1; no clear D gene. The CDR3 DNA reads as TGCGCCAGCAGCCAAGTTCCCAGGCAAGGAGGCACTGAAGCTTTCTTT. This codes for CASSQVPRQGGTEAFF.